One and the same sample provided the 31 T cell receptor beta chains below, sequenced in a study of T cells in Graves' hyperthyroidism and ophthalmopathy. RNA transcripts gave rise to amplified TCR beta CDR3 regions. RT-PCR in the first round (using the HTBI primer set) targeted the TCR CDR3. TCRdb used MiXCR to reprocess the multiplex PCR reads, holding one entry per CDR3 protein. This table holds 250,000 to 300,000 distinct CDR3 sequences, approximately 14% found once. The sequencing input was blood. These receptors were taken from a middle-aged woman with Graves' hyperthyroidism.

This clonotype was detected many times. The V call is TRBV29-1, the J call TRBJ1-4, with TRBD1 matching 7 bases. The trim removed 6 bases at V and 7 bases at J, leaving 11 bases unmatched. Germline V gene data show CDR1 as SQVTM and CDR2 as ANQGSEA. The CDR3 has 14 amino acids. Here the CDR3 reads CSVQPDRVGEKLFF. DNA for the CDR3: TGCAGCGTGCAACCAGACAGGGTTGGTGAAAAACTGTTTTTT.

This clonotype was detected ten times or more. V and J are TRBV19 and TRBJ2-1; maybe TRBD2 (6 bases). The ends were cut back, 2 bases at V and 0 bases at J, with 14 bases in the middle. Germline CDR1 and CDR2: LNHDA and SQIVND (reference sequence). There are 17 residues in the CDR3. CDR3 DNA sequence: TGTGCCAGTAGTATAAGTCTAGGGAGGAGCTCCTACAATGAGCAGTTCTTC. Translation: CASSISLGRSSYNEQFF.

A note on this clonotype: A read error may be the cause here, since a much bigger clone is one base away. The rearrangement joins TRBV2 to TRBJ1-2, with 9 bases that match TRBD1. CDR1 and CDR2 (germline): SNHLY, FYNNEI. This CDR3 contains 13 residues. CDR3 DNA: TGTGCTACCCTCTTGGGGACAGGGAACGGCTACACCTTC. Translating gives CATLLGTGNGYTF.

This clonotype was seen repeatedly, ten times or more. This chain uses TRBV19 with TRBJ1-1; no firm D call. The V gene lost 4 bases and the J gene lost 2 bases, with 11 bases spanning the gap. Germline lookup yields CDR1 LNHDA and CDR2 SQIVND (reference sequence). The CDR3 covers 14 residues. The CDR3 nucleotides read TGTGCCAGTAGTAGGAGGACCCCTAACACTGAAGCTTTCTTT. Translated: CASSRRTPNTEAFF.

About this clonotype: A much more abundant neighbour one base away suggests this may be a read error. The chain carries TRBV13 and TRBJ2-7, with D perhaps TRBD1 (6 bases). The germline CDR1 and CDR2 sequences are PRHDT and FYEKMQ (reference sequence). The CDR3 runs to 15 residues. The DNA for the CDR3 is TGTGCCGGCAGCTTAGCTCAGGGGAGCTCCTACGAGCAGTACTTC. Translating gives CAGSLAQGSSYEQYF.

Concerning this clonotype: A read error may be the cause here, since a much bigger clone is one base away. V usage is TRBV5-6 and J usage is TRBJ1-5, with 8 bases aligning to TRBD1. The length of the CDR3 is 15 residues. Germline CDR1 reads SGHDT; CDR2 reads YYEEEE. Unmatched junction bases numbered 11, after V lost 0 bases and J lost 12 bases. The CDR3 loop reads CASSLAGQGVLLQHF. The CDR3 DNA sequence: TGTGCCAGCAGCTTGGCTGGACAGGGTGTGCTGCTCCAGCATTTT.

This clonotype came up many times. This chain connects TRBV5-1 to TRBJ1-2; D is uncertain. Germline V gives CDR1 SGHRS, CDR2 YFSETQ. The CDR3 loop spans 13 amino acids. V lost 0 bases and J 4 bases, leaving 7 bases between the germline ends. The CDR3: CASSLAGVYGYTF. CDR3 sequence (DNA): TGCGCCAGCAGCTTGGCTGGGGTCTATGGCTACACCTTC.

This clonotype turned up a few times. The genes are TRBV4-1 and TRBJ2-5, with TRBD1 matching 8 bases. Germline lookup yields CDR1 MGHRA and CDR2 YSYEKL. This CDR3 is 15 amino acids long. The junction had 7 bases not matched to a gene; V was cut back by 2 bases and J by 5 bases. CDR3 sequence (DNA): TGCGCCAGCAGCCAAAGGACAGGGTATGACGAGACCCAGTACTTC. The encoded protein is CASSQRTGYDETQYF.

In its sample, this clonotype was seen many times. The rearrangement joins TRBV12-3 or TRBV12-4 to TRBJ2-7; no definite D call. Trimming cost V 4 bases and J 0 bases, with 4 bases left between them. This CDR3 region has 12 residues. The CDR3 coding sequence is TGTGCCAGCAGTTACAGCTCCTACGAGCAGTACTTC. This codes for CASSYSSYEQYF.

This clonotype was counted many times. The genes are TRBV11-2 and TRBJ1-3, with 7 bases identical to TRBD1. The CDR3 extends over 20 amino acids. With 4 bases clipped from V and 0 bases from J, the junction kept 18 bases outside the gene matches. The germline V gene has CDR1 SGHAT and CDR2 FQNNGV. In DNA form, the CDR3 reads TGTGCCAGCAGCTCCCTGAGGGGCAGGGGGAGGTACCCCTCTGGAAACACCATATATTTT. This translates into CASSSLRGRGRYPSGNTIYF. The whole variable domain, filled in from reference TRBV11-2 and TRBJ1-3, reads EAGVAQSPRYKIIEKRQSVAFWCNPISGHATLYWYQQILGQGPKLLIQFQNNGVVDDSQLPKDRFSAERLKGVDSTLKIQPAKLEDSAVYLCASSSLRGRGRYPSGNTIYFGEGSWLTVV.

This chain uses TRBV7-2 with TRBJ2-1, with D maybe TRBD2 (6 bases). The CDR3 totals 16 residues. CDR1 SGHTA and CDR2 FQGNSA come from the germline V gene. The V and J ends lost 5 bases and 3 bases respectively, with 17 bases between them. CDR3 nucleotides: TGTGCCAGCAGCAGATTAGCGGAACGCATCTACAATGAGCAGTTCTTC. It yields the protein CASSRLAERIYNEQFF.

This clonotype was detected many times. At one end the junction does not follow the germline gene, possibly because of a read error. The chain recombines TRBV7-7 with TRBJ2-7; D might be TRBD1 (5 bases). Per the germline V gene, CDR1 is SSHAT and CDR2 is FNYEAQ (reference sequence). The CDR3 has 16 amino acids. This CDR3 reads CASSFTQTEPLHEQYF. CDR3 in DNA: TGTGCTAGCAGCTTTACGCAGACAGAGCCTTTGCACGAGCAGTACTTC.

This clonotype was found once. The chain combines TRBV28 with TRBJ2-1, with 16 bases fitting TRBD2. Germline-derived CDR1 and CDR2 are MDHEN and SYDVKM. CDR3 length equals 16 residues. The trim removed 5 bases at V and 9 bases at J, leaving 7 bases unmatched. CDR3 bases: TGTGCCAGCAGTGCTAGGGGGACTAGCGGGAGGGCTGAGCAGTTCTTC. It translates to CASSARGTSGRAEQFF.

The rearrangement joins TRBV7-3 to TRBJ2-1; TRBD2 matches 7 bases. The CDR3 contains 13 residues. With 5 bases clipped from V and 8 bases from J, the junction kept 6 bases outside the gene matches. CDR1 is SGHTA, CDR2 FQGTGA, per germline. The chain's CDR3 is CASSRTRYDEQFF. Here the CDR3 DNA reads TGTGCCAGCAGCCGGACTAGATACGATGAGCAGTTCTTC.

This clonotype was observed many times. J is TRBJ2-7 and V is TRBV28; D not resolved. Germline V gene sequence: CDR1 MDHEN, CDR2 SYDVKM. CDR3 size: 12 residues. V dropped 8 bases and J dropped 5 bases, with 13 bases sitting between them. This CDR3 reads CASGRRPHEQYF. The CDR3 DNA follows: TGTGCCAGCGGGCGAAGGCCCCACGAGCAGTACTTC.

The sample holds a few counts of this clonotype. The J gene is TRBJ2-1, the V gene TRBV6-1; D might be TRBD1 (6 bases). Per the germline V gene, CDR1 is MNHNS and CDR2 is SASEGT. V dropped 5 bases and J dropped 6 bases, with 17 bases sitting between them. The CDR3 has 15 amino acids. CDR3 residues: CASSPSGHRVNEQFF. For the CDR3, the DNA is TGTGCCAGCAGTCCCTCGGGACACCGGGTCAATGAGCAGTTCTTC.

In this sample, this clonotype turned up many times. The chain employs TRBV12-3 or TRBV12-4 and TRBJ2-2, with D tentatively TRBD2 (6 bases). The CDR3 contains 15 residues. The V gene lost 6 bases and the J gene lost 8 bases, with 19 bases spanning the gap. In DNA form, the CDR3 reads TGTGCCAGCAGCCCACCCCTGACTAGGCGAGGGGAGCTGTTTTTT. It yields the protein CASSPPLTRRGELFF.

The CDR3 sequence is CASSGGQITDTQYF. DNA for the CDR3: TGCGCCAGCAGCGGGGGACAGATCACAGATACGCAGTATTTT. V usage is TRBV5-1 and J usage is TRBJ2-3, with 7 positions matching TRBD1. CDR1 is SGHRS, CDR2 YFSETQ, per germline. The ends lost 4 bases at V and 2 bases at J; junction bases unmatched: 4. This CDR3 spans 14 amino acids.

In its sample, this clonotype was seen a few times. The rearrangement joins TRBV6-1 to TRBJ1-3; D gene uncertain. CDR1 and CDR2 (germline): MNHNS, SASEGT. The germline V and J ends were trimmed by 6 bases and 0 bases, with 9 bases remaining between them. The length of the CDR3 is 14 residues. For the CDR3, the DNA is TGTGCCAGCAGCCCAACAGACTCTGGAAACACCATATATTTT. It is translated as CASSPTDSGNTIYF.

V is TRBV20-1 and J is TRBJ2-3; unclear D gene. Deletions cut 0 bases from V and 2 bases from J, with 9 bases between. The germline CDR1 and CDR2 sequences are DFQATT and SNEGSKA (reference sequence). The CDR3 length is 14 residues. Written as DNA, the CDR3 is TGCAGTGCTAGAGATTCCACCTACACAGATACGCAGTATTTT. Protein: CSARDSTYTDTQYF.

This clonotype has a count of ten or more. The chain recombines TRBV20-1 with TRBJ1-1; D possibly corresponds to TRBD1 (5 bases). CDR3 length: 13 amino acids. V lost 6 bases to trimming and J lost 4 bases, with 15 bases between them. The V gene's germline CDR1 is DFQATT and CDR2 SNEGSKA (reference sequence). The CDR3 reads CSASRADITEAFF. In DNA, the CDR3 is TGCAGTGCCAGCAGGGCCGATATCACTGAAGCTTTCTTT.

This clonotype was counted many times. This rearrangement joins TRBV28 to TRBJ2-2; perhaps TRBD2 as D (6 bases). V was shortened by 4 bases and J by 4 bases, with 10 bases between the two germline ends. The V gene's germline CDR1 is MDHEN and CDR2 SYDVKM. This CDR3 contains 14 residues. The CDR3 DNA reads TGTGCCAGCAGTTCGGGACTTCCCACCGGGGAGCTGTTTTTT. Amino acid sequence: CASSSGLPTGELFF.

In its sample, this clonotype was seen many times. This chain connects TRBV20-1 to TRBJ2-1; TRBD2 aligns across 10 bases. In germline, CDR1 is DFQATT, CDR2 SNEGSKA (reference sequence). With V trimmed by 6 bases and J by 6 bases, 5 bases remained unmatched. The CDR3 runs to 13 residues. CDR3 DNA sequence: TGCAGTGCCGGACTAGCGGATTTCAATGAGCAGTTCTTC. Amino acid sequence: CSAGLADFNEQFF.

This rearrangement joins TRBV7-9 to TRBJ1-3, with a possible D match to TRBD1 (6 bases). V shed 0 bases and J shed 3 bases, with 24 bases lying between them. The CDR3 extends over 20 amino acids. Germline CDR1 and CDR2: SEHNR and FQNEAQ (reference sequence). In nucleotides, the CDR3 is TGTGCCAGCAGCTTAGCGCCGGGACAAAGGGACTCTTCGCGTGGAAACACCATATATTTT. It is translated as CASSLAPGQRDSSRGNTIYF. Combining the CDR3 with reference TRBV7-9 and TRBJ1-3 gives the whole variable domain DTGVSQNPRHKITKRGQNVTFRCDPISEHNRLYWYRQTLGQGPEFLTYFQNEAQLEKSRLLSDRFSAERPKGSFSTLEIQRTEQGDSAMYLCASSLAPGQRDSSRGNTIYFGEGSWLTVV.

This clonotype was seen a handful of times. The chain is built from TRBV4-1 and TRBJ1-1; 9 bases align to TRBD1. The CDR3 covers 16 residues. From germline, CDR1 is MGHRA and CDR2 YSYEKL. With 4 bases clipped from V and 1 base from J, the junction kept 7 bases outside the gene matches. The DNA of the CDR3 is TGCGCCAGCAGCCGAAATTTACAGGGGGCGAACACTGAAGCTTTCTTT. This encodes CASSRNLQGANTEAFF.

This clonotype was observed a few times. The chain carries TRBV30 and TRBJ1-5; D is unclear. The CDR3 runs to 12 residues. The V end lost 4 bases, the J end lost 3 bases, and 7 bases lay between the germline ends. The germline V gene has CDR1 GTSNPN and CDR2 SVGIG (reference sequence). As DNA, the CDR3 is TGTGCCTGGAATTTCAACAATCAGCCCCAGCATTTT. It yields the protein CAWNFNNQPQHF.

This clonotype has at least ten counts. The chain has TRBV5-1 and TRBJ1-1; no reliable D call. This CDR3 has 16 residues. Trimming pared 0 bases from V and 1 base from J, leaving 13 bases between. Germline CDR1 is SGHRS and CDR2 is YFSETQ. CDR3 in amino acids: CASSLAGSRGNTEAFF. For the CDR3, the DNA is TGCGCCAGCAGCTTGGCGGGATCGAGAGGGAACACTGAAGCTTTCTTT.

There are many counts of this clonotype. V is TRBV7-9 and J is TRBJ2-1, with D perhaps matching TRBD1 (5 bases). V was pared by 0 bases and J by 8 bases, with 8 bases between. CDR3 length: 13 amino acids. The germline V gene encodes CDR1 SEHNR and CDR2 FQNEAQ (reference sequence). DNA of the CDR3: TGTGCCAGCAGCTTAGCCCTAGGGGATGAGCAGTTCTTC. Translated, it gives CASSLALGDEQFF.

The chain has TRBV20-1 and TRBJ2-1; possibly TRBD2 for D (5 bases). The CDR3 is 12 amino acids. Trimming stripped 6 bases from V and 4 bases from J, with 10 bases between. The germline CDR1 and CDR2 sequences are DFQATT and SNEGSKA (reference sequence). The CDR3 DNA sequence: TGCAGTGCCCCTCGACTATACAATGAGCAGTTCTTC. Its protein product is CSAPRLYNEQFF.

The chain recombines TRBV5-6 with TRBJ1-6, with TRBD1 as a possible D gene (6 bases). CDR3 length: 18 amino acids. The V and J ends lost 0 bases and 7 bases respectively, with 20 bases between them. CDR1 is SGHDT, CDR2 YYEEEE, per germline. CDR3 in DNA: TGTGCCAGCAGCTTGGGAGGGGGGGCCGTCCCGGCGAATTCACCCCTCCACTTT. Translation gives CASSLGGGAVPANSPLHF.

This clonotype was observed at least ten times. CDR3 residues: CAWSRSNYGYTF. In nucleotides, the CDR3 is TGTGCCTGGAGTAGGTCCAACTATGGCTACACCTTC. V and J are TRBV30 and TRBJ1-2, with no clear D. Germline V gene sequence: CDR1 GTSNPN, CDR2 SVGIG (reference sequence). The CDR3 loop spans 12 amino acids. V was cut by 2 bases and J by 2 bases, with 6 bases left in between.